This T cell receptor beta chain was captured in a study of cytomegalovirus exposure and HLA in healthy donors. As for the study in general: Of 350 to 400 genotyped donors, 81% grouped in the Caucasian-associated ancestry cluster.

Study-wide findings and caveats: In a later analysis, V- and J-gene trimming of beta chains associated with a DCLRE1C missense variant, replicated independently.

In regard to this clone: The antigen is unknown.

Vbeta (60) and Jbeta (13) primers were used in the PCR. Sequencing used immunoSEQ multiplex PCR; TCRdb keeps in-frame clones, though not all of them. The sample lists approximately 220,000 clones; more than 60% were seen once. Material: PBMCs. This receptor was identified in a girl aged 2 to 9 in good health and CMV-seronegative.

The CDR3 here is CASRTGPEETQYF. The CDR3 DNA reads TGTGCCAGTAGGACAGGGCCCGAAGAGACCCAGTACTTC. The chain couples TRBV2 to TRBJ2-5; 8 positions match TRBD1. Trimming removed 9 bases from V and 3 bases from J; junction bases left unmatched: 6. Germline CDR1 SNHLY, CDR2 FYNNEI. The CDR3 loop spans 13 amino acids.